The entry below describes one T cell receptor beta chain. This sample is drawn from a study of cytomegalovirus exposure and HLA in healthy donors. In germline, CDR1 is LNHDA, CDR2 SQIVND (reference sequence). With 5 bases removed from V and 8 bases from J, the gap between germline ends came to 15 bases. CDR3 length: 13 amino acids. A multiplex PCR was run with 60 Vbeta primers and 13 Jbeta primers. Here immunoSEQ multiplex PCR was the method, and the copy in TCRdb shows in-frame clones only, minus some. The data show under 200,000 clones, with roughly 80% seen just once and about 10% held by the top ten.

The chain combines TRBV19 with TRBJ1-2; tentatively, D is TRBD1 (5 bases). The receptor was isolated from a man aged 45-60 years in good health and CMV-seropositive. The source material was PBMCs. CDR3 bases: TGTGCCAGTAGTTTTCCAGGGTTCGGCGGCTACACCTTC. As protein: CASSFPGFGGYTF.